The 10 T cell receptor beta chains reported below all come from one sample, sequenced in a study of T cells in Graves' hyperthyroidism and ophthalmopathy. Authors of the study amplified TCR beta CDR3 regions from RNA transcripts. A first-round RT-PCR of the TCR CDR3 used the HTBI primer set. Via MiXCR, TCRdb re-called the multiplex PCR reads, giving one row per CDR3 protein. The repertoire holds over 700,000 distinct CDR3 sequences, under 20% seen once, with over 15% in the top ten. The sample comprised blood. The receptors shown here come from a woman between 50 and 59 years old with Graves' hyperthyroidism that later progressed to Graves' ophthalmopathy.

This clonotype has a count of ten or more. The genes are TRBV20-1 and TRBJ2-3; perhaps TRBD1 as D (5 bases). Germline V gives CDR1 DFQATT, CDR2 SNEGSKA (reference sequence). V gave up 5 bases and J gave up 2 bases, with 14 bases separating them. The CDR3 contains 14 residues. CDR3 loop: CSAVYRSPTDTQYF. CDR3 bases: TGCAGTGCTGTATACAGGAGCCCCACAGATACGCAGTATTTT.

In its sample, this clonotype was seen once. A clone one base away is much larger, so this may be a read error. The chain joins TRBV12-3 or TRBV12-4 to TRBJ2-5; 10 nucleotides match TRBD2. V trimming: 6 bases; J trimming: 5 bases; junction bases outside the gene matches: 6. The CDR3 is 14 residues long. CDR3: CASRFGTSVETQYF. The DNA of the CDR3 is TGTGCCAGCAGGTTCGGGACTAGCGTCGAGACCCAGTACTTC.

The V gene is TRBV7-2, the J gene TRBJ2-7; 10 nucleotides agree with TRBD1. Germline CDR1 is SGHTA and CDR2 is FQGNSA. There are 14 residues in the CDR3. With V trimmed by 5 bases and J by 6 bases, 7 bases remained unmatched. CDR3 bases: TGTGCCAGCAGCCAGACAGGGGGCGCTCCCGAGCAGTACTTC. Encoded protein: CASSQTGGAPEQYF.

The chain recombines TRBV20-1 with TRBJ2-5, with a possible D match to TRBD2 (7 bases). The V end was cut by 4 bases, the J end by 5 bases, with 17 bases between. This CDR3 has 14 residues. Germline loops: CDR1 DFQATT, CDR2 SNEGSKA (reference sequence). CDR3 region: CSAMGGGAGETQYF. In DNA form, the CDR3 reads TGCAGTGCTATGGGGGGGGGGGCCGGGGAGACCCAGTACTTC.

The genes are TRBV4-1 and TRBJ1-6; 7 nucleotides line up with TRBD1. Germline assignment: CDR1 MGHRA and CDR2 YSYEKL. Trimming at V came to 0 bases and at J to 7 bases, leaving 3 bases not matched to a gene. The CDR3 has 15 amino acids. CDR3 coding DNA: TGCGCCAGCAGCCAAGAGAGGGGGCGGAATTCACCCCTCCACTTT. Translation gives CASSQERGRNSPLHF.

This clonotype was found a few times. J is TRBJ1-2 and V is TRBV27; 9 bases agree with TRBD1. The junction had 3 bases not matched to a gene; V was cut back by 7 bases and J by 6 bases. The germline CDR1 and CDR2 sequences are MNHEY and SMNVEV (reference sequence). This CDR3 is 12 amino acids long. DNA of the CDR3: TGTGCCAGCAAGGACAGGGGTGATGGCTACACCTTC. Translating it yields CASKDRGDGYTF.

In regard to this clonotype: A single base separates this from a much larger clone, so it may be a read error. The CDR3 loop reads CAWRDRGWNYGYTF. The CDR3 nucleotides are TGTGCCTGGAGAGACCGGGGCTGGAACTATGGCTACACCTTC. The chain combines TRBV30 with TRBJ1-2, with a tentative D call TRBD1 (5 bases). CDR3 length equals 14 residues. The ends were cut back, 3 bases at V and 2 bases at J, with 13 bases in the middle. Germline V gene data show CDR1 as GTSNPN and CDR2 as SVGIG (reference sequence).

The chain is built from TRBV9 and TRBJ2-7; TRBD2 matches at 7 bases. The CDR3 covers 15 residues. CDR1 is SGDLS, CDR2 YYNGEE, per germline. Trimming at V came to 4 bases and at J to 1 base, leaving 8 bases not matched to a gene. The CDR3 region is CASSPFRAGSYEQYF. DNA of the CDR3: TGTGCCAGCAGCCCCTTCAGAGCGGGATCCTACGAGCAGTACTTC.

This clonotype was seen only a few times. The gene calls are TRBV2 and TRBJ1-4; D is unclear. CDR3 length equals 12 residues. Trimming removed 6 bases at V and 8 bases at J, with 10 bases between. The germline V gene encodes CDR1 SNHLY and CDR2 FYNNEI. The CDR3 here is CASREREEKLFF. Here the CDR3 DNA reads TGTGCCAGCAGAGAAAGGGAAGAAAAACTGTTTTTT. Full variable domain (missing parts from reference TRBV2 and TRBJ1-4): EPEVTQTPSHQVTQMGQEVILRCVPISNHLYFYWYRQILGQKVEFLVSFYNNEISEKSEIFDDQFSVERPDGSNFTLKIRSTKLEDSAMYFCASREREEKLFFGSGTQLSVL.

The chain links TRBV4-1 to TRBJ1-5; maybe TRBD1 (5 bases). V lost 4 bases to trimming and J lost 6 bases, with 10 bases between them. Germline CDR1 is MGHRA and CDR2 is YSYEKL. This CDR3 comprises 13 residues. The CDR3 coding sequence is TGCGCCAGCAGCCCGTGGGGGATTCAGCCCCAGCATTTT. As protein: CASSPWGIQPQHF.